The present entry profiles one TCR beta chain with its context. Produced via immunoSEQ multiplex PCR; TCRdb's table is partial and in-frame only. The data contain approximately 69,000 clones, about 96% of them seen just once; the ten biggest clones take up approximately 0.2%. The data were taken from a study of technical replicates of blood from a handful of donors. The V end lost 1 base, the J end lost 4 bases, and 12 bases lay between the germline ends. The CDR3 spans 15 residues. Germline V lookup: CDR1 SGHTS, CDR2 YDEGEE. V and J are TRBV5-8 and TRBJ1-5; perhaps TRBD1 as D (6 bases). The source is a human donor in good health. Sequencing input: T cells isolated from PBMCs. In DNA, the CDR3 is TGTGCCAGCAGCTTGAGAGGAAGGGGGAATCAGCCCCAGCATTTT. It is translated as CASSLRGRGNQPQHF. The entire variable domain, with the rest obtained from reference TRBV5-8 and TRBJ1-5, is as follows: EAGVTQSPTHLIKTRGQQATLRCSPISGHTSVYWYQQALGLGLQFLLWYDEGEERNRGNFPPRFSGRQFPNYSSELNVNALELEDSALYLCASSLRGRGNQPQHFGDGTRLSIL.